Listed below are T cell receptor beta chains from one sample, sequenced in a study of a mutant IDH1 vaccine in newly diagnosed glioma. Profiled with immunoSEQ multiplex PCR; TCRdb holds only in-frame clones, not every one. The table records roughly 51,000 clones, about 88% of them present only once. Which antigens these TCRs recognize remains unknown. The sample was PBMCs, taken from a glioma patient whose treatment included an IDH1 peptide vaccine. Receptor source: a woman in her twenties or thirties with glioma. Some clones in this sample may be carry-over from other donors' samples. Both conserved end residues are part of each CDR3. A D gene is named only where the DNA matches it firmly.

TRBJ2-7 . TRBV2 CAARTEQGRGYF TGTGCCGCAAGGACAGAGCAGGGCCGGGGATACTTC
TRBJ2-7 TRBD2 TRBV7-9 CASSLKGRGDYEQYF TGTGCCAGCAGCTTGAAGGGCCGGGGGGACTACGAGCAGTACTTC
TRBJ1-2 . TRBV14 CASSHRGSYGYTF TGTGCCAGCAGCCACCGGGGGAGCTATGGCTACACCTTC
TRBJ2-5 TRBD2 TRBV10-3 CAISSGEGETQYF TGTGCCATCAGTAGCGGGGAAGGAGAGACCCAGTACTTC
TRBJ2-7 . TRBV5-5 CASSPGPMPYEQYF TGTGCCAGCAGCCCGGGGCCGATGCCCTACGAGCAGTACTTC
TRBJ2-1 . TRBV2 CASSPGTYGGEQFF TGTGCCAGCAGCCCCGGGACCTACGGGGGTGAGCAGTTCTTC
TRBJ1-1 . TRBV5-6 CASSFPGQGSEAFF TGTGCCAGCAGCTTCCCTGGCCAAGGCTCTGAAGCTTTCTTT
TRBJ2-4 TRBD2 TRBV18 CASSPNGGLAGINIQYF TGTGCCAGCTCACCGAATGGCGGGCTAGCGGGCATAAACATTCAGTACTTC
TRBJ1-2 . TRBV27 CASSYKGGYGYTF TGTGCCAGCAGTTATAAGGGGGGATATGGCTACACCTTC
TRBJ2-1 TRBD2 TRBV5-4 CASSSAGTSGVEEQFF TGTGCCAGCAGCTCGGCCGGGACTAGCGGGGTGGAGGAGCAGTTCTTC
TRBJ1-1 . TRBV14 CASSQGIDRLAFF TGTGCCAGCAGCCAAGGAATAGACAGGTTAGCTTTCTTT
TRBJ2-1 . TRBV5-4 CASSPGGGGGRGNEQFF TGTGCCAGCAGCCCCGGCGGAGGGGGAGGGCGGGGTAATGAGCAGTTCTTC
TRBJ1-3 . TRBV2 CAIQGSGNTIYF TGTGCCATACAGGGCAGTGGAAACACCATATATTTT
TRBJ2-3 TRBD2 TRBV9 CASSVGGRGTDTQYF TGTGCCAGCAGCGTAGGAGGGAGGGGCACAGATACGCAGTATTTT